This record looks at one TCR beta chain sequence and its context. This sample is part of a study of patients and donors after allogeneic stem cell transplantation. TCRdb analysed the RT-PCR reads with MiXCR anew, one entry per CDR3 protein. The data contain about a million distinct CDR3 sequences, more than 15% of them singletons. Germline V lookup: CDR1 DFQATT, CDR2 SNEGSKA (reference sequence). The V end was cut by 7 bases, the J end by 0 bases, with 10 bases between. The CDR3 is 13 residues long. This chain connects TRBV20-1 to TRBJ1-5; no reliable D call. The specimen was blood, either unsorted or a sorted T cell fraction (not recorded which). The sequence came from a human donor who was either an allogeneic HSCT recipient or a stem cell or donor lymphocyte infusion donor (not recorded which). It is not recorded whose cells these are; they may come from a transplant donor. The CDR3 coding sequence is TGCAGTGTGCCGTTCAATAGCAATCAGCCCCAGCATTTT. Its protein product is CSVPFNSNQPQHF.